This entry concerns a single T cell receptor beta chain. Its antigen is still unknown. The sample comes from a study of radiotherapy plus CTLA-4 blockade in lung cancer. At the level of the study: Patients showed objective responses in 18% of cases and disease control in about 30%. Overall study results and limits: The best predictor of response was reported to be early blood T cell clone dynamics, with interferon-beta. Radiotherapy plus ipilimumab was followed by expansion in blood of tumor-derived TCR clones.

V shed 3 bases and J 4 bases; nucleotides not matched to a gene: 2. Germline V gene lookup returns CDR1 SGHDT and CDR2 YYEEEE. The CDR3 is made up of 13 amino acids. Clones were sequenced by immunoSEQ multiplex PCR, and TCRdb holds only the in-frame ones, with some missing. Among tens of thousands of clones, roughly 86% were seen once, and the ten largest hold roughly a sixth. With ipilimumab providing CTLA-4 blockade, focal radiation was administered to patients who had chemo-refractory metastatic non-small-cell lung cancer. This rearrangement joins TRBV5-6 to TRBJ2-3, with 7 nucleotides matching TRBD1. The sequenced sample was peripheral blood, obtained from a patient treated with radiotherapy plus ipilimumab. The receptor comes from a human donor with non-small cell lung cancer that progressed on radiotherapy plus ipilimumab. CDR3 sequence reads: CASSSDRSDTQYF. CDR3 in DNA: TGTGCCAGCAGCTCGGACAGGTCAGATACGCAGTATTTT.